The clone carrying this TCR beta chain was seen only a few times. As TCR cDNA was made by 5'RACE template switching, a universal primer site and UMIs were added. TCRdb redid the calling of the 5' RACE reads with MiXCR, one entry per CDR3 protein. The table shows approximately 160,000 distinct CDR3 sequences, with approximately 6.2% occurring only once. The source of the sample is a study of T cells after yellow fever vaccination. Study-level information: SMART-Seq v4 Ultra Low Input served to prepare low-cell-number fractions.

Germline assignment: CDR1 SQVTM and CDR2 ANQGSEA. With V trimmed by 7 bases and J by 2 bases, 7 bases remained unmatched. This CDR3 has 14 residues. This receptor was obtained from a man aged 18 to 30 who received the YFV17D yellow fever vaccine. The source was CD4+ T cells sorted from PBMCs, collected on the day of the first yellow fever vaccination. V is TRBV29-1 and J is TRBJ2-3; TRBD2 aligns across 9 bases. The CDR3, as DNA: TGCAGCGCCACGCTAGCGGGGACCACAGATACGCAGTATTTT. Its translation: CSATLAGTTDTQYF.